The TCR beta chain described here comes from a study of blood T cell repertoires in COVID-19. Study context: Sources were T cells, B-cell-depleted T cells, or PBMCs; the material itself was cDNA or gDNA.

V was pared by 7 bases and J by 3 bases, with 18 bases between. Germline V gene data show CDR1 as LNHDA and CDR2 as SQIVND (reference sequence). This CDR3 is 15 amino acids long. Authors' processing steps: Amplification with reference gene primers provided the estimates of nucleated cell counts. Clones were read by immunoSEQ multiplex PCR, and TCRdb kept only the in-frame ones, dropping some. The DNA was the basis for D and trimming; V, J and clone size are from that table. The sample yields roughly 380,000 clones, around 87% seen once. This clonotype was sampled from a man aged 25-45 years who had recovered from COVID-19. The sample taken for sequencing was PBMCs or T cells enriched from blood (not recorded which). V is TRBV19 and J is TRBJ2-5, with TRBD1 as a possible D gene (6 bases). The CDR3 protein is CASKTGTGPEETQYF. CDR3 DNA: TGTGCCAGTAAGACAGGAACTGGCCCAGAAGAGACCCAGTACTTC.